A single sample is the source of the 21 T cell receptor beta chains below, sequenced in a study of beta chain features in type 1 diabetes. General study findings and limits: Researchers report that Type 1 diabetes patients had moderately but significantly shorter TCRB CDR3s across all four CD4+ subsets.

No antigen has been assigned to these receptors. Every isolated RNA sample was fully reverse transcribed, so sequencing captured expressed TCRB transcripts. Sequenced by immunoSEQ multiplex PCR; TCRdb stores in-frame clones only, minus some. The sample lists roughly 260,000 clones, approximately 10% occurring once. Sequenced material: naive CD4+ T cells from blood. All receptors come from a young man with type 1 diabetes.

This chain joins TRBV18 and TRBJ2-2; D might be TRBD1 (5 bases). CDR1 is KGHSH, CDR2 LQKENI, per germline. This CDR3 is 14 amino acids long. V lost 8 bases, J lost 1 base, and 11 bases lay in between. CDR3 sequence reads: CASLRDKNTGELFF. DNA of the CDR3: TGTGCCAGCCTCAGGGATAAGAACACCGGGGAGCTGTTTTTT. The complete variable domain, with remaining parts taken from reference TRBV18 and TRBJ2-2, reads NAGVMQNPRHLVRRRGQEARLRCSPMKGHSHVYWYRQLPEEGLKFMVYLQKENIIDESGMPKERFSAEFPKEGPSILRIQQVVRGDSAAYFCASLRDKNTGELFFGEGSRLTVL.

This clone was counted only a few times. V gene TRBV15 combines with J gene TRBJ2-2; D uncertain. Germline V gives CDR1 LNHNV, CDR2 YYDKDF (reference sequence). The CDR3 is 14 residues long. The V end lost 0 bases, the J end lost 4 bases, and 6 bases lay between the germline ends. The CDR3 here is CATSRDFGTGELFF. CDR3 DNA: TGTGCCACCAGCAGAGATTTCGGCACCGGGGAGCTGTTTTTT.

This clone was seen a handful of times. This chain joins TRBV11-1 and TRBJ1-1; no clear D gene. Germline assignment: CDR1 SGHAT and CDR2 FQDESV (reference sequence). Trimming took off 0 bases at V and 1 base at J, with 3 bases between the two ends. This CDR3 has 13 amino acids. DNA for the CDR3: TGTGCCAGCAGCTTAGCCCAGAACACTGAAGCTTTCTTT. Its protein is CASSLAQNTEAFF.

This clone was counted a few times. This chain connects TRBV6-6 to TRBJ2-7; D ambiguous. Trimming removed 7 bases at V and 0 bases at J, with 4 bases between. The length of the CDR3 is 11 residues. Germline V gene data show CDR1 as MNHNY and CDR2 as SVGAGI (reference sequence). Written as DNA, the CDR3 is TGTGCCAGCACCTCCTCCTACGAGCAGTACTTC. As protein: CASTSSYEQYF.

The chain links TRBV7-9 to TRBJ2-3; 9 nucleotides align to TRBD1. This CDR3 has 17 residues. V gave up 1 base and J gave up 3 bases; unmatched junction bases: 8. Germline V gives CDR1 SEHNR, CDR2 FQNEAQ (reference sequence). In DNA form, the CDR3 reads TGTGCCAGCAGCTTAGGTAGTGGGACAGGGTCTACAGATACGCAGTATTTT. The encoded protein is CASSLGSGTGSTDTQYF.

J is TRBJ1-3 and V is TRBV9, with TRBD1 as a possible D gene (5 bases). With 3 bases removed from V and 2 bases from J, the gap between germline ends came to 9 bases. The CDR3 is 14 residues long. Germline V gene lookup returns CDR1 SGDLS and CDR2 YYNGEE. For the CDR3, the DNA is TGTGCCAGCAGCGCGGGGGTTGCTGGAAACACCATATATTTT. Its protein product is CASSAGVAGNTIYF.

The CDR3 nucleotides are TGTGCCAGCTCACCAAGGACTACCTACGAGCAGTACTTC. It translates to CASSPRTTYEQYF. The chain carries TRBV18 and TRBJ2-7; D possibly corresponds to TRBD2 (6 bases). The V end was cut by 2 bases, the J end by 2 bases, with 7 bases between. The CDR3 covers 13 residues. Germline loops: CDR1 KGHSH, CDR2 LQKENI.

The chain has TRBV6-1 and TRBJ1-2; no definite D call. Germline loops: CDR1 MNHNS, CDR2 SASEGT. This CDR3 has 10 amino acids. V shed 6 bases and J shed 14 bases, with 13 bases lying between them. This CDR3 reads CASSPPVETF. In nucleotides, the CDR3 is TGTGCCAGCAGCCCCCCCGTAGAGACCTTC.

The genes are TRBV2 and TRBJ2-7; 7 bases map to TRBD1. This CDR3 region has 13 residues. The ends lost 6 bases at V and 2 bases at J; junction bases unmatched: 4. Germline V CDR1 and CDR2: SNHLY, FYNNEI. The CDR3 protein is CASRRQGAYEQYF. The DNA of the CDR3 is TGTGCCAGCAGAAGGCAGGGGGCCTACGAGCAGTACTTC.

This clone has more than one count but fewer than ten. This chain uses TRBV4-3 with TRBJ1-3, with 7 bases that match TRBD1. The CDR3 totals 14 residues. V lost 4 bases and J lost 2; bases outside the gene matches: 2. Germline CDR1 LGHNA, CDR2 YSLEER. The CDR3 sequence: CASSLTGTGNTIYF. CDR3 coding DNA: TGCGCCAGCAGCCTGACAGGGACTGGAAACACCATATATTTT.

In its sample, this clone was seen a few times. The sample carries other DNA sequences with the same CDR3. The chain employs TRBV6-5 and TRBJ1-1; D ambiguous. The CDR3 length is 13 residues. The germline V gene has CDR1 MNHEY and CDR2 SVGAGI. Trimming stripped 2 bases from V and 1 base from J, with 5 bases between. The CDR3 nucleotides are TGTGCCAGCAGTTACGGGAGGAACACTGAAGCTTTCTTT. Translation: CASSYGRNTEAFF.

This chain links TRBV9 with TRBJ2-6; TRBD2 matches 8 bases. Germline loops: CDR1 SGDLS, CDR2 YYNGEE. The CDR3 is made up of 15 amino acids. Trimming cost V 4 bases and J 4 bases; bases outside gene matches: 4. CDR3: CASSPTSAGANVLTF. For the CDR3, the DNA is TGTGCCAGCAGCCCGACTAGCGCCGGGGCCAACGTCCTGACTTTC. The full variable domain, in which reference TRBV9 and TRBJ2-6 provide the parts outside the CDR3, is DSGVTQTPKHLITATGQRVTLRCSPRSGDLSVYWYQQSLDQGLQFLIQYYNGEERAKGNILERFSAQQFPDLHSELNLSSLELGDSALYFCASSPTSAGANVLTFGAGSRLTVL.

CDR3 amino acids: CATSDRAQETQYF. DNA of the CDR3: TGTGCCACCAGCGACAGGGCCCAAGAGACCCAGTACTTC. The chain carries TRBV15 and TRBJ2-5; the match to TRBD1 covers 7 bases. Germline CDR1 and CDR2: LNHNV and YYDKDF (reference sequence). The CDR3 runs 13 residues. V was clipped by 5 bases and J by 1 base; unmatched bases: 1.

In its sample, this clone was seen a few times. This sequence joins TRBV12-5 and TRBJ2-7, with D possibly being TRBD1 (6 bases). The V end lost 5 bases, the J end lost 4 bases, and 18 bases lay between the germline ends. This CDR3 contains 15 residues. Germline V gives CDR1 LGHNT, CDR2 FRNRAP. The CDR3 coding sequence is TGTGCTAGTGGTACTGATTACAGGGTAGCTTACGAGCAGTACTTC. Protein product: CASGTDYRVAYEQYF.

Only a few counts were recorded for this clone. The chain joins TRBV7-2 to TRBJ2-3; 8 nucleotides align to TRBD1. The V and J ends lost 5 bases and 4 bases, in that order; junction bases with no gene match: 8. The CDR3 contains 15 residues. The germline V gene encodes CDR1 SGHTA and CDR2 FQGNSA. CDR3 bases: TGTGCCAGCAGCGCCGGACAGGGCATTTCAGATACGCAGTATTTT. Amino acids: CASSAGQGISDTQYF.

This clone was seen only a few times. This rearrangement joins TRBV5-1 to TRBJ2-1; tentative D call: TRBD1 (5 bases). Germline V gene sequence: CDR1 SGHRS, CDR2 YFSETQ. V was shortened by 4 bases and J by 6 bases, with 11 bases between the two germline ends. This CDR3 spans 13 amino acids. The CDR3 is CASSPDSSNEQFF. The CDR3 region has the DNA TGCGCCAGCAGCCCCGACAGCTCCAATGAGCAGTTCTTC.

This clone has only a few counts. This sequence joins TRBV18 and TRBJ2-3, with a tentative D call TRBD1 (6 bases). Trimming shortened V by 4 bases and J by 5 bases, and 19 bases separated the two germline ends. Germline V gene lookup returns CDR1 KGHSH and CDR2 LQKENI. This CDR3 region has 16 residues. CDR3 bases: TGTGCCAGCTCACTACGGGGACATAGTGGGCAAGATACGCAGTATTTT. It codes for CASSLRGHSGQDTQYF.

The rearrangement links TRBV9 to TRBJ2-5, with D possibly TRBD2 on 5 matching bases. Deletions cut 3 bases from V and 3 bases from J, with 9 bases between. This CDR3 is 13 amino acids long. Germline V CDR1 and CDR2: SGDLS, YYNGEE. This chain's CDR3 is CASSAPREETQYF. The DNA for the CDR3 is TGTGCCAGCAGCGCCCCGCGGGAAGAGACCCAGTACTTC. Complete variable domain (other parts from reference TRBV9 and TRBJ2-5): DSGVTQTPKHLITATGQRVTLRCSPRSGDLSVYWYQQSLDQGLQFLIQYYNGEERAKGNILERFSAQQFPDLHSELNLSSLELGDSALYFCASSAPREETQYFGPGTRLLVL.

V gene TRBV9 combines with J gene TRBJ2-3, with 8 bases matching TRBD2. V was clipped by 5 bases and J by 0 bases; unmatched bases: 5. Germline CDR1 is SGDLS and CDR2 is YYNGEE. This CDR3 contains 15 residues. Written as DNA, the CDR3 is TGTGCCAGCAGGAAAGCGGGAGCTAGCACAGATACGCAGTATTTT. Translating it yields CASRKAGASTDTQYF. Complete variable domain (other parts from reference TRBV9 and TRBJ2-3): DSGVTQTPKHLITATGQRVTLRCSPRSGDLSVYWYQQSLDQGLQFLIQYYNGEERAKGNILERFSAQQFPDLHSELNLSSLELGDSALYFCASRKAGASTDTQYFGPGTRLTVL.

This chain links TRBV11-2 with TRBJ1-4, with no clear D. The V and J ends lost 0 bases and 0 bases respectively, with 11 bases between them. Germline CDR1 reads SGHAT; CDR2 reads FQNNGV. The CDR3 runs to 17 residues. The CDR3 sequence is CASSLDRGTATNEKLFF. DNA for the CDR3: TGTGCCAGCAGCTTAGATCGTGGAACAGCAACTAATGAAAAACTGTTTTTT.

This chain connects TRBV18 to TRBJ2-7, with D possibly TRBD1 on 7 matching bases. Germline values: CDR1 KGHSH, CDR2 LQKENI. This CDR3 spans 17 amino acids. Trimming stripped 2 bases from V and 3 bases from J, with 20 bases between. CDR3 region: CASSPTFSTGTGYEQYF. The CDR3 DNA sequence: TGTGCCAGCTCACCAACGTTTTCGACAGGGACTGGCTACGAGCAGTACTTC.